The entry below gives a single TCR beta chain sequence along with its context. The antigen is unknown. The protocol was immunoSEQ multiplex PCR, while the TCRdb copy is restricted to in-frame clones and leaves out a portion. Of around 30,000 clones in the sample, roughly 67% were seen once. Prior to sequencing, the ViraFEST assay stimulated PBMC with viral peptide pools, which expanded the antigen-specific CD4+ T cells. Isolating CD4+ T cells followed about 10 days of culture. Each participant was given two doses of one vaccine (BNT162b2 or mRNA-1273). This record comes from a study of vaccination effects on CD4 cells after COVID-19. This CDR3 contains 16 residues. CDR1 is SGHRS, CDR2 YFSETQ, per germline. V was trimmed by 3 bases and J by 0 bases, leaving 16 bases between them.

The source material was CD4+ T cells from PBMCs cultured with SARS-CoV-2 spike peptides, sampled after COVID-19 vaccination. This clonotype was sampled from a human donor who received a COVID-19 vaccine. V usage is TRBV5-1 and J usage is TRBJ2-7; tentative D call: TRBD2 (5 bases). DNA for the CDR3: TGCGCCAGCAGCTCCGACTCCCGGGGAGCCTCCTACGAGCAGTACTTC. Its translation: CASSSDSRGASYEQYF. The whole variable domain, filled in from reference TRBV5-1 and TRBJ2-7, reads KAGVTQTPRYLIKTRGQQVTLSCSPISGHRSVSWYQQTPGQGLQFLFEYFSETQRNKGNFPGRFSGRQFSNSRSEMNVSTLELGDSALYLCASSSDSRGASYEQYFGPGTRLTVT.